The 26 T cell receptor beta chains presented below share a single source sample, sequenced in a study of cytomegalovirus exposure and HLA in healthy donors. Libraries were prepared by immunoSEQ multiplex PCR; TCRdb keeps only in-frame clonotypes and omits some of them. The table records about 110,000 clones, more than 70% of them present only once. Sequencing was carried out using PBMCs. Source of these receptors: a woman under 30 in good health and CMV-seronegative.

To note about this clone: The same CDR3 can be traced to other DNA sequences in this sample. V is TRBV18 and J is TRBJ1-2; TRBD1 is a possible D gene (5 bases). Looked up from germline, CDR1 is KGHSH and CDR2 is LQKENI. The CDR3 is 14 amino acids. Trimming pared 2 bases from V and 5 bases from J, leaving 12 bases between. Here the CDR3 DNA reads TGTGCCAGCTCACCAGGGACGGGGGGATATGGCTACACCTTC. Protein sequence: CASSPGTGGYGYTF.

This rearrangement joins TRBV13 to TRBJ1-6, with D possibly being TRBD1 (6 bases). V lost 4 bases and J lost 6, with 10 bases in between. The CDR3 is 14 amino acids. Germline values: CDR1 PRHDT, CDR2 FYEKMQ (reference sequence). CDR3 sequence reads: CASSSGQLNSPLHF. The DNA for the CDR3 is TGTGCCAGCAGCTCGGGACAACTTAATTCACCCCTCCACTTT.

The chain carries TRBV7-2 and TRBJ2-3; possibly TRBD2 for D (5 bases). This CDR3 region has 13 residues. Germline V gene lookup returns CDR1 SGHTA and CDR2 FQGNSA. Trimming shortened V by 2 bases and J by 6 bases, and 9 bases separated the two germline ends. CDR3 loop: CASSLNRRDTQYF. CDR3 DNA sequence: TGTGCCAGCAGCTTAAATAGGAGGGATACGCAGTATTTT.

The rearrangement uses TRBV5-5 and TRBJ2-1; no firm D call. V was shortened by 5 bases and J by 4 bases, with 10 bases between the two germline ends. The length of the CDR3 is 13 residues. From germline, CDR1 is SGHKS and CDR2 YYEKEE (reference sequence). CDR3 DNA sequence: TGTGCCAGCAGACACACCACGTACAATGAGCAGTTCTTC. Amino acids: CASRHTTYNEQFF. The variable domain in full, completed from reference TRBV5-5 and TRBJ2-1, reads DAGVTQSPTHLIKTRGQQVTLRCSPISGHKSVSWYQQVLGQGPQFIFQYYEKEERGRGNFPDRFSARQFPNYSSELNVNALLLGDSALYLCASRHTTYNEQFFGPGTRLTVL.

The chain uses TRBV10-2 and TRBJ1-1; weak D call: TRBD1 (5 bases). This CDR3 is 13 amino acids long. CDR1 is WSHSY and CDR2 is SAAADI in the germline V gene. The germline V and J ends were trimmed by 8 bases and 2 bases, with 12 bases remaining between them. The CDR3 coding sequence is TGCGCCAGCGGGGGGTTATCCAACACTGAAGCTTTCTTT. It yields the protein CASGGLSNTEAFF.

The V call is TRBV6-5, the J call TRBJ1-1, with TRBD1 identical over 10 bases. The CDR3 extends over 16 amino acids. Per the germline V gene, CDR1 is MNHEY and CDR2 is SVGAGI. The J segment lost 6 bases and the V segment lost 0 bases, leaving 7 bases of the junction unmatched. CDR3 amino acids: CASSYSIIDRGPEAFF. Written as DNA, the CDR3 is TGTGCCAGCAGTTACTCGATAATCGACAGGGGGCCTGAAGCTTTCTTT.

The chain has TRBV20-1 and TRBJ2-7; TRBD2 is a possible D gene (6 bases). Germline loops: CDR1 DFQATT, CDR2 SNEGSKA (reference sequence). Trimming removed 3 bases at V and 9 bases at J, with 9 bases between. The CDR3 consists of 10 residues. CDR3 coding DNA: TGCAGTGCTAGTTTGCGGGGGCAGTACTTC. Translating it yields CSASLRGQYF.

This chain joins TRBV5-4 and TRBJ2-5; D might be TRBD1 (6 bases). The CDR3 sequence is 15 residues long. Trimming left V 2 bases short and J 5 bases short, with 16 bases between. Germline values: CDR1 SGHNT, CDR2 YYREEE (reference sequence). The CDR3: CASSLEEGVAETQYF. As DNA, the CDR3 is TGTGCCAGCAGCTTAGAAGAGGGGGTGGCGGAGACCCAGTACTTC.

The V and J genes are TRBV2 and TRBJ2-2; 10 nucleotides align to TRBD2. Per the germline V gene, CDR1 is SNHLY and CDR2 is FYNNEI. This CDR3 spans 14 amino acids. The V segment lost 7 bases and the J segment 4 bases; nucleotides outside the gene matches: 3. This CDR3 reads CASKREGRTGELFF. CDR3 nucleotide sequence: TGTGCCAGCAAGCGGGAGGGCCGCACCGGGGAGCTGTTTTTT.

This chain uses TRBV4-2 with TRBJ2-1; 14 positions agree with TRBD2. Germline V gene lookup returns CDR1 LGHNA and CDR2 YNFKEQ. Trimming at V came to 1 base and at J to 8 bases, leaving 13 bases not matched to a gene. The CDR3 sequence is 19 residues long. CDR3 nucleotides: TGTGCCAGCAGCCAAGCAAGCTTTCCCCCGGGACTAGCGGGAGATGAGCAGTTCTTC. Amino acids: CASSQASFPPGLAGDEQFF.

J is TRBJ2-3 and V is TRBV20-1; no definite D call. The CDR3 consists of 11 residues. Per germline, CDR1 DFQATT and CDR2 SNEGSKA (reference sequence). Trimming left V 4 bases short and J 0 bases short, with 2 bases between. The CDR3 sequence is CSATSTDTQYF. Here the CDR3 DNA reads TGCAGTGCTACTAGCACAGATACGCAGTATTTT.

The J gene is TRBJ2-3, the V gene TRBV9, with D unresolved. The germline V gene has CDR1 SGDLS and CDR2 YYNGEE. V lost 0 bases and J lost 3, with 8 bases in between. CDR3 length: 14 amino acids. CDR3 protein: CASSVVEVTDTQYF. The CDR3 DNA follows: TGTGCCAGCAGCGTAGTTGAGGTTACAGATACGCAGTATTTT. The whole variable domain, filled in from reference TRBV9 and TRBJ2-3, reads DSGVTQTPKHLITATGQRVTLRCSPRSGDLSVYWYQQSLDQGLQFLIQYYNGEERAKGNILERFSAQQFPDLHSELNLSSLELGDSALYFCASSVVEVTDTQYFGPGTRLTVL.

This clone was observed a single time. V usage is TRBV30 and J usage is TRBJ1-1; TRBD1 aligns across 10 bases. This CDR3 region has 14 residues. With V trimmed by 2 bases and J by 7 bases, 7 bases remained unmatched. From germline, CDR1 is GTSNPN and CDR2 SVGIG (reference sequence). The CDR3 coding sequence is TGTGCCTGGAGTCTGGGGGACAGGGGCCTTGAAGCTTTCTTT. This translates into CAWSLGDRGLEAFF.

The CDR3 coding sequence is TGCAGCGTCGCGTTCGCTCACACTGAAGCTTTCTTT. Amino acid sequence: CSVAFAHTEAFF. The chain carries TRBV29-1 and TRBJ1-1; D unresolved. The CDR3 is made up of 12 amino acids. In germline, CDR1 is SQVTM, CDR2 ANQGSEA. With 6 bases removed from V and 3 bases from J, the gap between germline ends came to 11 bases.

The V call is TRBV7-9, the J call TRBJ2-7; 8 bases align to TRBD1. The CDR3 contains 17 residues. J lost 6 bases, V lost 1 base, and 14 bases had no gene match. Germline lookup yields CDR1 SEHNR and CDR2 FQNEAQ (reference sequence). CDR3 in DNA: TGTGCCAGCAGCTTAGGCGCTTCACGGACAGGGCCCTTCGAGCAGTACTTC. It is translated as CASSLGASRTGPFEQYF. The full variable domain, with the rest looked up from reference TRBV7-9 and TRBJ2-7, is DTGVSQNPRHKITKRGQNVTFRCDPISEHNRLYWYRQTLGQGPEFLTYFQNEAQLEKSRLLSDRFSAERPKGSFSTLEIQRTEQGDSAMYLCASSLGASRTGPFEQYFGPGTRLTVT.

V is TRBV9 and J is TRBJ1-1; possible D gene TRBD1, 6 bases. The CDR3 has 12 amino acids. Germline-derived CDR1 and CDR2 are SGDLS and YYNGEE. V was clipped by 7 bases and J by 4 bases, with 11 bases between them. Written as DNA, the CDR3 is TGTGCCAGCGGGGGCGAGGGCACTGAAGCTTTCTTT. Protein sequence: CASGGEGTEAFF.

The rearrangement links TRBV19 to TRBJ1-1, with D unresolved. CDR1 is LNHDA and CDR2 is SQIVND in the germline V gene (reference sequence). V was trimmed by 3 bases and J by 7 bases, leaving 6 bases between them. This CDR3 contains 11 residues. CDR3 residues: CASSIGGEAFF. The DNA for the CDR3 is TGTGCCAGTAGTATCGGCGGTGAAGCTTTCTTT.

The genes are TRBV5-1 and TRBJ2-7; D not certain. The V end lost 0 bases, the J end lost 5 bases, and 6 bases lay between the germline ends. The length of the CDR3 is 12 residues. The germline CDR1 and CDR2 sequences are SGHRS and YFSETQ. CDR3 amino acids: CASSLAFDEQYF. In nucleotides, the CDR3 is TGCGCCAGCAGCTTGGCCTTCGACGAGCAGTACTTC.

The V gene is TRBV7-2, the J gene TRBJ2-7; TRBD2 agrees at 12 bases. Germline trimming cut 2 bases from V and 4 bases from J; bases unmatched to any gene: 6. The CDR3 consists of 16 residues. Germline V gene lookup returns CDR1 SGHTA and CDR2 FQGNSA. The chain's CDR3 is CASSLIPSGGGYEQYF. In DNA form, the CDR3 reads TGTGCCAGCAGCTTAATCCCTAGCGGGGGGGGGTACGAGCAGTACTTC.

The CDR3 region has the DNA TGTGCCATCAGTGTAGCTCCGGGACAGGGGGAAGCCGGCTACACCTTC. Translation gives CAISVAPGQGEAGYTF. The chain has TRBV10-3 and TRBJ1-2; 11 bases fit TRBD1. Germline-derived CDR1 and CDR2 are ENHRY and SYGVKD. Trimming took 4 bases from V and 8 from J; bases not matched to a gene: 12. The CDR3 is 16 residues long.

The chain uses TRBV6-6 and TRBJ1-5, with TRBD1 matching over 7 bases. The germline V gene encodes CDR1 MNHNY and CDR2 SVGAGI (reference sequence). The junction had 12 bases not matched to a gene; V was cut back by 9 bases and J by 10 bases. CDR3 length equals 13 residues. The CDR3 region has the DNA TGTGCCAGTCAGTATCAGGGGGAGAAACCCCAGCATTTT. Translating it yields CASQYQGEKPQHF.

CDR3: CASKRQTNEKLFF. The CDR3 DNA reads TGTGCCAGTAAACGACAGACTAATGAAAAACTGTTTTTT. The chain recombines TRBV19 with TRBJ1-4; TRBD1 is a possible D gene (5 bases). Per germline, CDR1 LNHDA and CDR2 SQIVND (reference sequence). This CDR3 is 13 amino acids long. Trimming stripped 7 bases from V and 2 bases from J, with 8 bases between.

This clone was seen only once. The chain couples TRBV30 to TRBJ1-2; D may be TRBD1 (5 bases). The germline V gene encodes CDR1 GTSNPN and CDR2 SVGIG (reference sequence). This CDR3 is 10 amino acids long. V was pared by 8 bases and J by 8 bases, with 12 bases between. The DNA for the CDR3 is TGTGCCGGCCAGGGTAACGGCTACACCTTC. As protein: CAGQGNGYTF.

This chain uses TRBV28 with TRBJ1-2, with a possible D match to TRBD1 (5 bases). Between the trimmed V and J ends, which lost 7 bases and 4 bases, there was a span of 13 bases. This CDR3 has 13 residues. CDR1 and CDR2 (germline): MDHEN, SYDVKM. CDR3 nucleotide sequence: TGTGCCAGCACCCTCCAGGGTATCTATGGCTACACCTTC. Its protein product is CASTLQGIYGYTF.

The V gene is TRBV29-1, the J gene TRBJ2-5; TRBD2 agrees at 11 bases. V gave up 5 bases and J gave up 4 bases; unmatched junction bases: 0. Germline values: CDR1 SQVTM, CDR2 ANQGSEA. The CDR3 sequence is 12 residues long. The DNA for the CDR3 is TGCAGCGTTACTAGCGGGGGAGAGACCCAGTACTTC. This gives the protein CSVTSGGETQYF. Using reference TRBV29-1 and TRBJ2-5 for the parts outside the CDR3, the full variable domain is SAVISQKPSRDICQRGTSLTIQCQVDSQVTMMFWYRQQPGQSLTLIATANQGSEATYESGFVIDKFPISRPNLTFSTLTVSNMSPEDSSIYLCSVTSGGETQYFGPGTRLLVL.

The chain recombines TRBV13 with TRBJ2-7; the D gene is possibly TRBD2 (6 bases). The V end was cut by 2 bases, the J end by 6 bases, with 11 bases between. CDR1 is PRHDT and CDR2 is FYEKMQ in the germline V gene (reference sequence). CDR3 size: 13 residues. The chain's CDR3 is CASSLIGGSEQYF. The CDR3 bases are TGTGCCAGCAGCTTAATAGGAGGGAGCGAGCAGTACTTC.